Following are 16 T cell receptor beta chains from one sample sequenced in a study of T cell responses to AZD1222 COVID-19 vaccine (dated by TCRdb to 2020 to 2023). The library was made by the immunoSEQ multiplex PCR assay. In its TCRdb copy, this immuneACCESS table keeps in-frame sequences only and misses some clones. Where compared with another copy, unresolved V genes explain less than half of these, and the others have no known cause. The sample records more than 120,000 clones, roughly 92% of which are singletons. The ten largest clones add up to about a tenth of the sample. The time point label corresponds to: about 28 days (+/-7) after the second vaccine dose. The material sequenced was peripheral blood, taken 28 days after the second AZD1222 dose. The receptors come from an adult who received the AZD1222 COVID-19 vaccine.

The chain combines TRBV7-9 with TRBJ2-5; D remains ambiguous. The V gene's germline CDR1 is SEHNR and CDR2 FQNEAQ (reference sequence). This CDR3 spans 13 amino acids. V dropped 6 bases and J dropped 0 bases, with 8 bases sitting between them. CDR3 DNA sequence: TGTGCCAGCAGGGGTCAGTACCAAGAGACCCAGTACTTC. It codes for CASRGQYQETQYF.

The genes are TRBV27 and TRBJ1-4, with a weak D call TRBD1 (5 bases). V lost 1 base to trimming and J lost 8 bases, with 11 bases between them. There are 14 residues in the CDR3. Looked up from germline, CDR1 is MNHEY and CDR2 is SMNVEV (reference sequence). CDR3 DNA sequence: TGTGCCAGCAGTTTATGGGGGGGTCGAGAAAAACTGTTTTTT. This sequence encodes CASSLWGGREKLFF. Full variable domain (rest looked up from reference TRBV27 and TRBJ1-4): EAQVTQNPRYLITVTGKKLTVTCSQNMNHEYMSWYRQDPGLGLRQIYYSMNVEVTDKGDVPEGYKVSRKEKRNFPLILESPSPNQTSLYFCASSLWGGREKLFFGSGTQLSVL.

The rearrangement links TRBV25-1 to TRBJ2-1; no firm D call. V gave up 2 bases and J gave up 7 bases, with 15 bases separating them. The CDR3 contains 15 residues. Germline V gene data show CDR1 as MGHDK and CDR2 as SYGVNS. CDR3 region: CASSEVGIFGNEQFF. The CDR3 DNA follows: TGTGCCAGCAGTGAAGTAGGGATCTTCGGAAATGAGCAGTTCTTC.

V is TRBV29-1 and J is TRBJ2-7; D may be TRBD2 (6 bases). The germline V gene encodes CDR1 SQVTM and CDR2 ANQGSEA. V was pared by 7 bases and J by 2 bases, with 12 bases between. This CDR3 is 12 amino acids long. DNA of the CDR3: TGCAGCGGTATGGGACTTACCTACGAGCAGTACTTC. Encoded protein: CSGMGLTYEQYF.

This chain links TRBV25-1 with TRBJ2-7; D is unresolved. Trimming pared 7 bases from V and 6 bases from J, leaving 16 bases between. Germline V gene data show CDR1 as MGHDK and CDR2 as SYGVNS. The CDR3 covers 13 residues. CDR3 DNA sequence: TGTGCCAGCAAAGGGCCCTCATCTGGCGAGCAGTACTTC. This gives the protein CASKGPSSGEQYF.

V gene TRBV2 combines with J gene TRBJ1-2; no reliable D call. CDR1 and CDR2 from the germline V gene are SNHLY and FYNNEI. CDR3 size: 13 residues. The V end was cut by 1 base, the J end by 3 bases, with 6 bases between. CDR3 loop: CASSEVVDYGYTF. The CDR3 DNA reads as TGTGCCAGCAGTGAAGTTGTGGACTATGGCTACACCTTC.

The chain links TRBV5-1 to TRBJ1-5, with 8 bases identical to TRBD1. The CDR3 sequence is 15 residues long. V lost 0 bases, J lost 6 bases, and 5 bases stayed unmatched. CDR1 SGHRS and CDR2 YFSETQ come from the germline V gene. CDR3 DNA: TGCGCCAGCAGCTTGGATGGGACAGGCAGTCAGCCCCAGCATTTT. Protein: CASSLDGTGSQPQHF. Complete variable domain (other parts from reference TRBV5-1 and TRBJ1-5): KAGVTQTPRYLIKTRGQQVTLSCSPISGHRSVSWYQQTPGQGLQFLFEYFSETQRNKGNFPGRFSGRQFSNSRSEMNVSTLELGDSALYLCASSLDGTGSQPQHFGDGTRLSIL.

The chain links TRBV11-2 to TRBJ2-1, with a possible D match to TRBD2 (6 bases). Germline V gives CDR1 SGHAT, CDR2 FQNNGV. The CDR3 contains 16 residues. V was pared by 1 base and J by 0 bases, with 10 bases between. The CDR3 loop reads CASSLGARGSYNEQFF. The DNA of the CDR3 is TGTGCCAGCAGCTTAGGGGCGCGGGGCTCCTACAATGAGCAGTTCTTC.

The V gene is TRBV7-2, the J gene TRBJ2-2; D ambiguous. The CDR3 is 12 residues long. Per germline, CDR1 SGHTA and CDR2 FQGNSA. V was pared by 1 base and J by 7 bases, with 4 bases between. CDR3: CASSLDHGELFF. CDR3 DNA sequence: TGTGCCAGCAGCTTAGATCACGGGGAGCTGTTTTTT.

This clone was recorded once. The chain employs TRBV4-1 and TRBJ2-1; tentative D call: TRBD2 (6 bases). This CDR3 contains 18 residues. V was shortened by 1 base and J by 4 bases, with 20 bases between the two germline ends. Germline CDR1 and CDR2: MGHRA and YSYEKL. The CDR3: CASSQGPQLRDFYNEQFF. DNA for the CDR3: TGCGCCAGCAGCCAAGGCCCTCAACTCCGGGACTTTTACAATGAGCAGTTCTTC.

This clone was recorded a few times. V gene TRBV30 combines with J gene TRBJ2-5; D uncertain. The CDR3 extends over 15 amino acids. The germline gives CDR1 GTSNPN, CDR2 SVGIG (reference sequence). V lost 0 bases and J 2 bases, leaving 13 bases between the germline ends. CDR3 region: CAWSVKLGRQETQYF. The CDR3 DNA is TGTGCCTGGAGTGTCAAACTCGGCAGGCAAGAGACCCAGTACTTC. Complete variable domain (other parts from reference TRBV30 and TRBJ2-5): SQTIHQWPATLVQPVGSPLSLECTVEGTSNPNLYWYRQAAGRGLQLLFYSVGIGQISSEVPQNLSASRPQDRQFILSSKKLLLSDSGFYLCAWSVKLGRQETQYFGPGTRLLVL.

This chain uses TRBV24-1 with TRBJ2-2; D gene unclear. The ends were cut back, 3 bases at V and 7 bases at J, with 8 bases in the middle. Germline values: CDR1 KGHDR, CDR2 SFDVKD. The CDR3 consists of 13 residues. Here the CDR3 DNA reads TGTGCCACCAGTGATAAAGGCCTCGGGGAGCTGTTTTTT. This encodes CATSDKGLGELFF.

V is TRBV7-8 and J is TRBJ2-1; no clear D. Germline V gene sequence: CDR1 SGHVS, CDR2 FQNEAQ. V lost 0 bases to trimming and J lost 3 bases, with 3 bases between them. The CDR3 has 13 residues. CDR3 nucleotides: TGTGCCAGCAGCTTAGCATACTACAATGAGCAGTTCTTC. This codes for CASSLAYYNEQFF.

The chain combines TRBV7-3 with TRBJ2-7, with D possibly being TRBD1 (6 bases). There are 13 residues in the CDR3. The V gene's germline CDR1 is SGHTA and CDR2 FQGTGA. Trimming removed 6 bases at V and 5 bases at J, with 14 bases between. The CDR3, as DNA: TGTGCCAGCAGGGCTCCAGGGGCCCACGAGCAGTACGTC. It is translated as CASRAPGAHEQYV.

The chain combines TRBV6-6 with TRBJ1-2; D call uncertain. The CDR3 runs 14 residues. Per germline, CDR1 MNHNY and CDR2 SVGAGI (reference sequence). V was clipped by 6 bases and J by 3 bases, with 14 bases between them. Here the CDR3 reads CASRSTDEDYGYTF. The DNA of the CDR3 is TGTGCCAGCAGGTCGACCGACGAAGACTATGGCTACACCTTC.

This chain links TRBV12-5 with TRBJ1-3, with unresolved D. The germline V and J ends were trimmed by 3 bases and 4 bases, with 4 bases remaining between them. The length of the CDR3 is 12 residues. The V gene's germline CDR1 is LGHNT and CDR2 FRNRAP. CDR3 nucleotide sequence: TGTGCTAGTGGTTTATGGGGAAACACCATATATTTT. Its protein is CASGLWGNTIYF.